Included here is one TCR beta chain sequence, with context. The target antigen is unknown. The CDR3 runs to 15 residues. V gave up 5 bases and J gave up 1 base; unmatched junction bases: 5. Looked up from germline, CDR1 is LGHNT and CDR2 is FRNRAP. PCR was performed using 60 Vbeta and 13 Jbeta primers. Study processing details: Later, an analysis found some 80 million unique TCR beta chains, and 9.5 million to 12 million of these were shared. Method: immunoSEQ multiplex PCR; TCRdb's copy keeps in-frame clones and lacks some. V and J calls plus clone size are reproduced from that table; the DNA served to infer D and trimming. This sample has about 140,000 clones, with roughly 80% found just once. This sample stems from a study of cytomegalovirus exposure and HLA in healthy donors. The overall study: Earlier, 100 million to 130 million unique TCR beta sequences were recovered from roughly 180 million T cells by an analysis.

General observations from the study: About 90% or about 30% of the time was how often most TCR beta V segments were productive, according to an earlier analysis. Presence/absence comparisons presumed near-even sequencing depth among donors.

The sample taken for sequencing was PBMCs. This chain joins TRBV12-5 and TRBJ2-1; 7 bases are shared with TRBD1. The source of this sequence is a female donor in good health and CMV-seronegative. CDR3 sequence reads: CASGLLTGSYNEQFF. The CDR3 DNA reads TGTGCTAGTGGTCTCCTGACAGGGTCCTACAATGAGCAGTTCTTC.